The text below deals with one T cell receptor beta chain. Use of 60 Vbeta and 13 Jbeta primers characterized the PCR. TCRdb's copy holds only in-frame clones and misses some; the assay was immunoSEQ multiplex PCR. The sample contains about 160,000 clones, about 80% of which appear only once. This entry belongs to a study of cytomegalovirus exposure and HLA in healthy donors. V dropped 6 bases and J dropped 0 bases, with 12 bases sitting between them. There are 15 residues in the CDR3. Germline lookup yields CDR1 MNHEY and CDR2 SMNVEV (reference sequence). The receptor comes from a man under 40 in good health and CMV-seronegative. The rearrangement joins TRBV27 to TRBJ1-5; D is uncertain. Sequenced input: PBMCs. The CDR3 reads CASSRTDYSNQPQHF. The CDR3 nucleotides are TGTGCCAGCAGCCGGACGGACTATAGCAATCAGCCCCAGCATTTT.